The 3 T cell receptor beta chains below come from one sample, sequenced in a study of T-cell memory formation after mild COVID-19. TCRdb re-called the 5' RACE reads through MiXCR, storing one row per CDR3 protein. The table includes around 190,000 distinct CDR3 sequences, under 20% detected once. Source material: PBMCs or a T cell subset sorted from them (not recorded which). Receptor source: a man younger than 35 who had mild COVID-19 (a few samples of this study predate the infection). Cell type and time point are not known.

The chain links TRBV5-1 to TRBJ2-4; TRBD1 or TRBD2 may be the D gene (5 bases each). V lost 4 bases and J lost 1, with 9 bases in between. CDR1 SGHRS and CDR2 YFSETQ come from the germline V gene. CDR3 length: 14 amino acids. The CDR3 nucleotides are TGCGCCAGCAGCACCGAGGGGGCCAAAAACATTCAGTACTTC. This translates into CASSTEGAKNIQYF.

The rearrangement joins TRBV18 to TRBJ1-5, with a possible D match to TRBD1 (6 bases). The CDR3 extends over 13 amino acids. CDR1 is KGHSH, CDR2 LQKENI, per germline. V was shortened by 3 bases and J by 6 bases, with 9 bases between the two germline ends. CDR3 nucleotides: TGTGCCAGCTCACCGGAACAGGGTCAGCCCCAGCATTTT. Translated: CASSPEQGQPQHF.

At least ten counts were recorded for this clonotype. This sequence joins TRBV18 and TRBJ2-7; 7 nucleotides line up with TRBD2. The V and J ends lost 3 bases and 7 bases, in that order; junction bases with no gene match: 9. The CDR3 totals 14 residues. Per the germline V gene, CDR1 is KGHSH and CDR2 is LQKENI. The CDR3 region is CASSPGGEGYEQYV. Written as DNA, the CDR3 is TGTGCCAGCTCACCGGGAGGGGAGGGATATGAGCAGTACGTC.